This TCR beta chain emerged from a study of T cell repertoires in cytomegalovirus infection. Study-level information: In public TCR beta signatures, there were indications of both CMV infection and matching HLA type. Study results and limitations: Ex vivo responses were dominated by HLA-C-restricted CMV-specific TCR beta clonotypes. CMV carriers with the relevant HLA were identified by cumulative public TCR beta family frequency.

Each CDR3 protein gets one entry after TCRdb re-called the reads with MiXCR. The sample shows approximately 700,000 distinct CDR3 sequences, 35% to 40% of them seen only once. Trimming removed 4 bases from V and 7 bases from J, with 4 bases in between. The CDR3 consists of 11 residues. Germline V gene sequence: CDR1 LNHDA, CDR2 SQIVND (reference sequence). About this clonotype: Its target is not known.

The chain employs TRBV19 and TRBJ2-2; D ambiguous. This TCR derives from a human donor in good health (CMV status not recorded). Some clones in this sample may be carry-over from other donors' samples. Specimen: PBMCs. CDR3 residues: CASSNGGELFF. As DNA, the CDR3 is TGTGCCAGTAGTAACGGCGGGGAGCTGTTTTTT. Based on the CDR3 plus reference TRBV19 and TRBJ2-2, the full variable domain is DGGITQSPKYLFRKEGQNVTLSCEQNLNHDAMYWYRQDPGQGLRLIYYSQIVNDFQKGDIAEGYSVSREKKESFPLTVTSAQKNPTAFYLCASSNGGELFFGEGSRLTVL.